One and the same sample provided the 18 T cell receptor beta chains below, sequenced in a study of OX40 agonist ivuxolimab in advanced cancers. Sequencing was performed with immunoSEQ multiplex PCR; in TCRdb, only in-frame clones are kept and a portion is missing. This table has about 77,000 clones, just under 90% appearing once. The sample in question was CD4+ or CD8+ T cells sorted from blood, obtained in a trial of the OX40 agonist ivuxolimab. Receptors originate from an adult with an advanced solid tumor such as melanoma, head and neck, liver or kidney cancer.

The V call is TRBV13, the J call TRBJ2-1; 10 bases align to TRBD1. V lost 5 bases and J lost 10; bases outside the gene matches: 14. Germline loops: CDR1 PRHDT, CDR2 FYEKMQ (reference sequence). The CDR3 runs to 16 residues. This CDR3 reads CASSTLRGTGVWEQFF. DNA for the CDR3: TGTGCCAGCAGCACGCTCCGGGGGACAGGGGTGTGGGAGCAGTTCTTC. Full variable domain (rest looked up from reference TRBV13 and TRBJ2-1): AAGVIQSPRHLIKEKRETATLKCYPIPRHDTVYWYQQGPGQDPQFLISFYEKMQSDKGSIPDRFSAQQFSDYHSELNMSSLELGDSALYFCASSTLRGTGVWEQFFGPGTRLTVL.

The rearrangement links TRBV5-4 to TRBJ2-5, with 7 bases aligning to TRBD1. Looked up from germline, CDR1 is SGHNT and CDR2 is YYREEE (reference sequence). The CDR3 sequence is 14 residues long. The V segment lost 4 bases and the J segment 2 bases; nucleotides outside the gene matches: 5. The CDR3 sequence: CASSVGTVQETQYF. The CDR3 region has the DNA TGTGCCAGCAGCGTCGGGACAGTTCAAGAGACCCAGTACTTC.

V is TRBV5-1 and J is TRBJ2-7; D is ambiguous. The CDR3 spans 13 residues. Per germline, CDR1 SGHRS and CDR2 YFSETQ. The V and J ends lost 4 bases and 4 bases respectively, with 12 bases between them. DNA for the CDR3: TGCGCCAGCAGCCCCGGTGGGGTTTACGAGCAGTACTTC. This translates into CASSPGGVYEQYF.

The chain carries TRBV28 and TRBJ1-1; D uncertain. Germline-derived CDR1 and CDR2 are MDHEN and SYDVKM. The CDR3 length is 11 residues. Trimming shortened V by 3 bases and J by 8 bases, and 7 bases separated the two germline ends. In nucleotides, the CDR3 is TGTGCCAGCAGTTTTATGGCCGAAGCTTTCTTT. Protein product: CASSFMAEAFF.

The chain links TRBV7-6 to TRBJ1-5, with TRBD1 matching 8 bases. With 5 bases clipped from V and 7 bases from J, the junction kept 10 bases outside the gene matches. Germline V lookup: CDR1 SGHVS, CDR2 FNYEAQ. The CDR3 is made up of 15 amino acids. The CDR3 is CASSLMQGASQPQHF. The CDR3 region has the DNA TGTGCCAGCAGCCTAATGCAGGGGGCTAGCCAGCCCCAGCATTTT.

The chain employs TRBV28 and TRBJ1-4, with no clear D. Trimming left V 3 bases short and J 8 bases short, with 4 bases between. The germline V gene encodes CDR1 MDHEN and CDR2 SYDVKM. The CDR3 consists of 11 residues. CDR3 protein: CASSLREKLFF. The CDR3, as DNA: TGTGCCAGCAGTTTGAGAGAAAAACTGTTTTTT.

The chain links TRBV27 to TRBJ2-1; D is perhaps TRBD2 (5 bases). The CDR3 totals 15 residues. The V end was cut by 6 bases, the J end by 4 bases, with 16 bases between. In germline, CDR1 is MNHEY, CDR2 SMNVEV (reference sequence). CDR3 in DNA: TGTGCCAGCAGCCTTTACGGGATACCTTACAATGAGCAGTTCTTC. It translates to CASSLYGIPYNEQFF.

A word on this clone: Other DNA sequences within the sample encode an identical CDR3. The V and J genes are TRBV18 and TRBJ1-5; D call uncertain. Trimming left V 6 bases short and J 4 bases short, with 10 bases between. The germline gives CDR1 KGHSH, CDR2 LQKENI. The CDR3 consists of 13 residues. The CDR3 sequence is CASSPGGNQPQHF. The CDR3 DNA sequence: TGTGCCAGCTCCCCGGGAGGAAATCAGCCCCAGCATTTT.

The chain joins TRBV30 to TRBJ2-7; perhaps TRBD1 as D (6 bases). This CDR3 has 11 residues. V was pared by 0 bases and J by 6 bases, with 6 bases between. From germline, CDR1 is GTSNPN and CDR2 SVGIG (reference sequence). CDR3 in amino acids: CAWSVQGEQYF. The CDR3, as DNA: TGTGCCTGGAGTGTACAGGGCGAGCAGTACTTC.

The chain has TRBV30 and TRBJ1-1; D might be TRBD1 (5 bases). Germline V gives CDR1 GTSNPN, CDR2 SVGIG (reference sequence). V gave up 2 bases and J gave up 1 base, with 8 bases separating them. The CDR3 loop spans 13 amino acids. CDR3: CAWSRQTNTEAFF. CDR3 coding DNA: TGTGCCTGGAGTCGACAGACGAACACTGAAGCTTTCTTT.

The chain recombines TRBV11-3 with TRBJ2-2; no firm D call. Germline loops: CDR1 SGHNT, CDR2 YENEEA. V gave up 8 bases and J gave up 7 bases, with 11 bases separating them. This CDR3 comprises 12 residues. CDR3 protein: CASEGLGGELFF. The DNA for the CDR3 is TGTGCCAGCGAAGGGTTGGGCGGGGAGCTGTTTTTT.

The CDR3, as DNA: TGTGCCAGCAGTCTCGACCGCCTTGGGGGCTACACCTTC. The encoded protein is CASSLDRLGGYTF. V and J are TRBV6-1 and TRBJ1-2; D not certain. V shed 5 bases and J shed 8 bases, with 15 bases lying between them. Germline loops: CDR1 MNHNS, CDR2 SASEGT. The CDR3 contains 13 residues.

The chain recombines TRBV11-1 with TRBJ2-1; D not certain. The germline CDR1 and CDR2 sequences are SGHAT and FQDESV (reference sequence). The CDR3 is made up of 15 amino acids. The germline V and J ends were trimmed by 5 bases and 5 bases, with 16 bases remaining between them. The CDR3 nucleotides are TGTGCCAGCAGCCTCACGGTGACCACCCACAATGAGCAGTTCTTC. Translated, it gives CASSLTVTTHNEQFF.

The V gene is TRBV28, the J gene TRBJ2-5; tentatively, D is TRBD2 (7 bases). Trimming removed 3 bases from V and 1 base from J, with 12 bases in between. The CDR3 extends over 15 amino acids. Germline CDR1 and CDR2: MDHEN and SYDVKM. This CDR3 reads CASSFGGGGQETQYF. In nucleotides, the CDR3 is TGTGCCAGCAGTTTCGGCGGGGGCGGCCAAGAGACCCAGTACTTC.

There are a few counts of this clone. V gene TRBV15 combines with J gene TRBJ1-1; D not resolved. V shed 0 bases and J shed 3 bases, with 11 bases lying between them. Germline V lookup: CDR1 LNHNV, CDR2 YYDKDF (reference sequence). The CDR3 spans 15 residues. The CDR3 protein is CATSRDPVEDTEAFF. The CDR3 DNA sequence: TGTGCCACCAGCAGAGATCCAGTGGAGGACACTGAAGCTTTCTTT.

DNA for the CDR3: TGCAGCGTTGAAGGGCTAGCGCCTAGCTCCTACGAGCAGTACTTC. It specifies CSVEGLAPSSYEQYF. This chain connects TRBV29-1 to TRBJ2-7, with D tentatively TRBD2 (6 bases). Per the germline V gene, CDR1 is SQVTM and CDR2 is ANQGSEA. The CDR3 length is 15 residues. V was shortened by 1 base and J by 0 bases, with 13 bases between the two germline ends.

J is TRBJ1-5 and V is TRBV19; 7 bases agree with TRBD1. The germline V gene encodes CDR1 LNHDA and CDR2 SQIVND (reference sequence). The CDR3 covers 17 residues. V trimming: 2 bases; J trimming: 5 bases; junction bases outside the gene matches: 12. CDR3 amino acids: CASSIPTWTGGDQPQHF. In DNA, the CDR3 is TGTGCCAGTAGTATACCGACCTGGACAGGAGGCGATCAGCCCCAGCATTTT.

The genes are TRBV2 and TRBJ1-4, with D possibly matching TRBD1 (6 bases). Germline V CDR1 and CDR2: SNHLY, FYNNEI. There are 12 residues in the CDR3. V gave up 7 bases and J gave up 4 bases, with 7 bases separating them. CDR3 loop: CASNRVNEKLFF. The CDR3 coding sequence is TGTGCCAGCAACAGGGTTAATGAAAAACTGTTTTTT.